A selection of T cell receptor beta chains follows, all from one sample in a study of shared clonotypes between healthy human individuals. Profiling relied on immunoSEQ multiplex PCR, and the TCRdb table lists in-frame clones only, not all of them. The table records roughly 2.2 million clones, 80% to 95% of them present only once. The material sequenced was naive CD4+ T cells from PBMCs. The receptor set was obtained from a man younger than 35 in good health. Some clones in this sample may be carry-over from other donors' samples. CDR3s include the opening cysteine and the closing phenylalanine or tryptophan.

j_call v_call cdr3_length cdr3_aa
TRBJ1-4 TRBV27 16 CASSFNTGLANEKLFF
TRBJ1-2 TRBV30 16 CAWSARTREVNYGYTF
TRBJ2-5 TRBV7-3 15 CASSPSSAPQETQYF
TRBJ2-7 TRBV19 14 CASADRGAAYEQYF
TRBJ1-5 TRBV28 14 CASSWSGGAQPQHF
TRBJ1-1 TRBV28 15 CASSLGAKWKSEAFF
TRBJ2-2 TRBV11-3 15 CASSSRSGNTGELFF
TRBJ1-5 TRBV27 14 CASSDRDQNQPQHF
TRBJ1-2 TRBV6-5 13 CASRPTGEDGYTF
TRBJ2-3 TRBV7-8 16 CASSFRQGARTDTQYF
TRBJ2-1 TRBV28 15 CASSLRPLAGGPAFF
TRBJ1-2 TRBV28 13 CASSLRQGYGYTF
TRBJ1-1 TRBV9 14 CASSLDVLNTEAFF
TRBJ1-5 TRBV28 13 CASGLTDRQPQHF
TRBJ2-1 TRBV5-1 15 CASIGLAGSSTEQFF
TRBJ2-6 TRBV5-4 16 CASSWQGATGANVLTF
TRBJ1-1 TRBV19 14 CASSIQGLWTEAFF
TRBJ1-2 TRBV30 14 CAWSPSTGTDGYTF